This T cell receptor (beta chain) was sequenced for a study of control samples from healthy donors and cancer patients (TCRdb year 2020). Library method: the immunoSEQ multiplex PCR assay. Here the immuneACCESS table is served through TCRdb, limited to in-frame sequences with V and J called. Missing clones are a known gap in these copies; in checked studies unresolved V genes cover under half, and the rest lacks a known reason. The sample's own table lists approximately 190,000 clones. The leading ten clones occupy roughly 2% of the sample. V is pared back by 1 base and J by 2 bases, with 12 bases lying between the germline termini. As encoded in the germline V gene, CDR1 is LGHNA while CDR2 is YSLEER. The CDR3 sequence holds 15 residues, the cysteine and phenylalanine included. The kept DNA is CDR3 alone, 45 bases in frame from the first base. In the case of this clone: This receptor's antigen is unknown.

This receptor was identified in a woman aged 25-40 years in good health. Source material: blood. This sequence uses TRBV4-3 and TRBJ2-7, with a weak D call of TRBD2 (5 bases match). The base sequence is TGCGCCAGCAGCCAAGTGGTACACGGGGCCTACGAGCAGTACTTC. This gives the protein CASSQVVHGAYEQYF.